What follows describes a single T cell receptor (beta chain). Its antigen is still unknown. No per-base quality is available; no much larger clone lies one base away. The CDR3 regions of human TCRbeta chains were subjected to immunosequencing. Concerning the study's data processing: TCRs in the repertoires were matched against a reference library of SARS-CoV-2-specific TCRs that had been generated with the MIRA antigen-specificity platform. Breadth was defined as the fraction of unique TCRs that were SARS-CoV-2-associated, and depth was defined as the fraction of total T cells that were SARS-CoV-2-associated. Each spike-specific TCR was assigned to its reactive spike region and to a CD4 or CD8 class using the MIRA data. Log10-transformed breadth and depth values were compared by one-way ANOVA with Sidak's multiple comparisons tests. The source is immuneACCESS, and TCRdb retained only in-frame sequences with V and J called. Part of the clones is not carried over; for the studies checked, unresolved V genes explain less than half of this, and the remainder is unexplained. V and J calls and clone size come straight from that table; D and trimming were deduced from the DNA. In all, the sample holds over 65,000 clones, and less than 90% of those were seen once. The top ten clones comprise around 6.7% of the sample.

Explained via the paper, the time point label denotes: baseline before first vaccination. Samples from vaccinated people were obtained from the UK trials COV001 and COV002, which included a single-blind randomized controlled phase 2/3 trial of AZD1222 (ChAdOx1 nCoV-19) in healthy adults. For TCRbeta chain sequencing, PBMC samples were collected from trial participants at day 0 and at day 28 after the second dose. The data stem from a study of T cell responses to AZD1222 COVID-19 vaccine (dated by TCRdb to the early 2020s). With respect to the entire study: Because spike-specific TCR depth and breadth did not differ between the two schedules, AZD1222 recipients who got a second dose at roughly 4 weeks were pooled with those who got a second dose at roughly 12 weeks. TCR sequencing covered about 230 trial participants: 200 to 210 given two doses of AZD1222 and about 26 given two doses of MenACWY control vaccine. Trial participants were enrolled into age subgroups of 18-55, 56-69 and 70-plus years, which contained 148, 28 and 57 TCR-sequenced participants, respectively.

Results the study describes overall, beyond this receptor: Spike-specific TCR breadth and depth rose significantly after two AZD1222 doses compared with day 0 and with MenACWY recipients. CD4 TCRs associated with the vaccine covered the entire spike protein, and the dominant responses were in regions 160-218 and 743-854. Because no day 14 peak-response samples were available, repertoires were characterized only after the peak T cell response. Nearly half of unique spike-specific TCRs reportedly recognized epitopes outside regions mutated in the B.1.351 and B.1.1.7 variants. Participants were mostly white British, with more females than males. The authors suggested clonal diversity may have been underestimated. The 56-69-year group was small, and its depth increase did not reach significance, likely because of low power. Conclusions about previously exposed vaccinees were limited because only six AZD1222 recipients were SARS-CoV-2 seropositive at baseline.

The germline V gene gives CDR1 as KGHDR and CDR2 as SFDVKD. Cut back by 4 bases and 9 bases, the V and J ends lie 14 bases apart. The cysteine opens and the phenylalanine closes a CDR3 of 13 amino acids. Only the CDR3 region is kept as DNA, spanning 39 bases read in frame from base 1. This TCR was sampled from an adult in good health. This receptor chain uses TRBV24-1 and TRBJ1-1; no D gene is confidently identified. Material: peripheral blood, obtained on day 0 of AZD1222 vaccination. The nucleotide sequence reads TGTGCCACCAGTGACTCCATGGGGAACAAAGCTTTCTTT. Protein translation: CATSDSMGNKAFF.